This entry is about one T cell receptor beta chain. What it recognizes is unknown. Compared with germline, one end of the junction differs, possibly owing to a read error. The germline V gene encodes CDR1 SGHAT and CDR2 FQNNGV. This CDR3 has 15 amino acids. These data come from a study of tumor-infiltrating lymphocytes in glioblastoma multiforme. Whole-study findings and limits: Unequal TCR RNA per T cell might skew measured clone sizes.

TCRB libraries came from RNA via three nested multiplex PCR rounds. TCRdb re-called the multiplex PCR reads with MiXCR, one entry per CDR3 protein. The sample has 9,900 or so distinct CDR3 sequences, about 67% seen once. Sequencing was carried out using brain tumor tissue. The clonotype comes from a male donor with glioblastoma. The V gene is TRBV11-2, the J gene TRBJ2-5, with D perhaps being TRBD1 or TRBD2 (6 bases each). DNA for the CDR3: TGTGCCAGCAGCTTAGATTCGGCGGGACAAGAGACCCAGTGCTTC. This codes for CASSLDSAGQETQCF.